This entry lists 20 T cell receptor beta chains sequenced from one sample in a study of blood T cell repertoires in COVID-19. Some clones are missing from TCRdb's copy, which holds only in-frame ones; the method was immunoSEQ multiplex PCR. This sample yields over 100,000 clones, of which approximately 90% are seen a single time; under 13% belongs to the top ten. What was sequenced was peripheral blood. These receptors came from a man in his fifties or sixties with acute or convalescent COVID-19.

The chain combines TRBV7-9 with TRBJ1-2, with a possible D match to TRBD1 (5 bases). Germline CDR1 reads SEHNR; CDR2 reads FQNEAQ (reference sequence). The V gene lost 5 bases and the J gene lost 7 bases, with 32 bases spanning the gap. CDR3 length equals 19 residues. This CDR3 is CASSPGGRLKAGGAIGYTF. The CDR3 nucleotides read TGTGCCAGCAGCCCCGGCGGGAGGTTGAAGGCCGGAGGGGCTATTGGCTACACCTTC.

The chain couples TRBV15 to TRBJ2-5, with a weak D call TRBD2 (5 bases). The CDR3 is 16 amino acids. The germline V and J ends were trimmed by 0 bases and 2 bases, with 13 bases remaining between them. In germline, CDR1 is LNHNV, CDR2 YYDKDF (reference sequence). The CDR3 sequence is CATSRERVGIQETQYF. CDR3 DNA sequence: TGTGCCACCAGCAGAGAGAGGGTGGGAATTCAAGAGACCCAGTACTTC. Supplemented by reference TRBV15 and TRBJ2-5, the full variable domain reads DAMVIQNPRYQVTQFGKPVTLSCSQTLNHNVMYWYQQKSSQAPKLLFHYYDKDFNNEADTPDNFQSRRPNTSFCFLDIRSPGLGDTAMYLCATSRERVGIQETQYFGPGTRLLVL.

In its sample, this clone was seen a few times. CDR3 amino acids: CASSDLFLEKLFF. The CDR3 DNA is TGTGCCAGCAGTGACTTGTTTCTTGAAAAACTGTTTTTT. The V gene is TRBV2, the J gene TRBJ1-4, with D uncertain. Trimming left V 3 bases short and J 7 bases short, with 9 bases between. CDR3 length: 13 amino acids. Germline V gene lookup returns CDR1 SNHLY and CDR2 FYNNEI.

The chain is built from TRBV5-1 and TRBJ2-1, with D unclear. V gave up 0 bases and J gave up 10 bases, with 11 bases separating them. The CDR3 length is 13 residues. CDR1 and CDR2 from the germline V gene are SGHRS and YFSETQ. The CDR3 is CASSLVLTEEQFF. Here the CDR3 DNA reads TGCGCCAGCAGCTTGGTTCTAACGGAGGAGCAGTTCTTC.

The chain uses TRBV29-1 and TRBJ1-2, with D tentatively TRBD1 (5 bases). The CDR3 runs to 11 residues. V shed 6 bases and J shed 6 bases, with 11 bases lying between them. Germline V gives CDR1 SQVTM, CDR2 ANQGSEA. The CDR3 DNA follows: TGCAGCGTGAGGACACTTAATGGCTACACCTTC. Protein sequence: CSVRTLNGYTF.

The chain couples TRBV10-3 to TRBJ1-1, with a tentative D call TRBD1 (5 bases). CDR3 length: 14 amino acids. CDR1 is ENHRY, CDR2 SYGVKD, per germline. The V gene lost 6 bases and the J gene lost 0 bases, with 11 bases spanning the gap. The CDR3 nucleotides are TGTGCCATCAGCGTACAGGCTATGAACACTGAAGCTTTCTTT. This codes for CAISVQAMNTEAFF.

The V gene is TRBV5-4, the J gene TRBJ1-1, with a possible D match to TRBD1 (5 bases). The CDR3 extends over 17 amino acids. The ends were cut back, 3 bases at V and 6 bases at J, with 24 bases in the middle. Germline CDR1 reads SGHNT; CDR2 reads YYREEE (reference sequence). In DNA form, the CDR3 reads TGTGCCAGCAGCTCATTCCAGGGTTATTCGGGTCGCCCTGAAGCTTTCTTT. As protein: CASSSFQGYSGRPEAFF. The variable domain in full, with the rest retrieved from reference TRBV5-4 and TRBJ1-1, is ETGVTQSPTHLIKTRGQQVTLRCSSQSGHNTVSWYQQALGQGPQFIFQYYREEENGRGNFPPRFSGLQFPNYSSELNVNALELDDSALYLCASSSFQGYSGRPEAFFGQGTRLTVV.

The chain is built from TRBV7-9 and TRBJ1-2; the D gene is possibly TRBD1 (5 bases). The CDR3 spans 14 residues. Germline loops: CDR1 SEHNR, CDR2 FQNEAQ (reference sequence). Trimming took off 2 bases at V and 7 bases at J, with 14 bases between the two ends. Here the CDR3 DNA reads TGTGCCAGCAGCTTAACTCAGGGTATGAGTGGCTACACCTTC. Translated, it gives CASSLTQGMSGYTF. The full variable domain, with the rest looked up from reference TRBV7-9 and TRBJ1-2, is DTGVSQNPRHKITKRGQNVTFRCDPISEHNRLYWYRQTLGQGPEFLTYFQNEAQLEKSRLLSDRFSAERPKGSFSTLEIQRTEQGDSAMYLCASSLTQGMSGYTFGSGTRLTVV.

This sequence joins TRBV28 and TRBJ1-2; 8 bases map to TRBD1. J gave up 1 base and V 7 bases, and 5 bases lay outside the gene matches. The germline V gene encodes CDR1 MDHEN and CDR2 SYDVKM. This CDR3 has 14 amino acids. This chain's CDR3 is CASTQGAGNYGYTF. The CDR3 DNA is TGTGCCAGCACCCAGGGGGCTGGTAACTATGGCTACACCTTC.

The chain joins TRBV11-3 to TRBJ2-7; D gene ambiguous. The germline V gene encodes CDR1 SGHNT and CDR2 YENEEA. Trimming cost V 3 bases and J 7 bases, with 10 bases left between them. The length of the CDR3 is 12 residues. The CDR3 is CASSLPFGEQYF. In DNA form, the CDR3 reads TGTGCCAGCAGCTTGCCCTTCGGTGAGCAGTACTTC.

The chain carries TRBV9 and TRBJ1-5; the match to TRBD1 covers 8 bases. V shed 2 bases and J 7 bases; nucleotides not matched to a gene: 5. Germline V lookup: CDR1 SGDLS, CDR2 YYNGEE. The CDR3 has 14 residues. The CDR3 region is CASSVTGVEQPQHF. As DNA, the CDR3 is TGTGCCAGCAGCGTGACAGGGGTGGAACAGCCCCAGCATTTT.

This chain connects TRBV11-2 to TRBJ1-3; D might be TRBD1 (5 bases). This CDR3 spans 17 amino acids. Germline CDR1 SGHAT, CDR2 FQNNGV. Between the trimmed V and J ends, which lost 3 bases and 0 bases, there was a span of 15 bases. CDR3 protein: CASSLKFGAFSGNTIYF. In DNA form, the CDR3 reads TGTGCCAGCAGCTTGAAATTTGGGGCCTTCTCTGGAAACACCATATATTTT. The entire variable domain, with the rest obtained from reference TRBV11-2 and TRBJ1-3, is as follows: EAGVAQSPRYKIIEKRQSVAFWCNPISGHATLYWYQQILGQGPKLLIQFQNNGVVDDSQLPKDRFSAERLKGVDSTLKIQPAKLEDSAVYLCASSLKFGAFSGNTIYFGEGSWLTVV.

The chain uses TRBV20-1 and TRBJ1-1; a possible D gene is TRBD1 (5 bases). CDR3 length: 11 amino acids. Germline assignment: CDR1 DFQATT and CDR2 SNEGSKA (reference sequence). Trimming cost V 5 bases and J 5 bases, with 9 bases left between them. CDR3 residues: CSAWQGTEAFF. The CDR3 DNA reads TGCAGTGCTTGGCAGGGAACTGAAGCTTTCTTT.

CDR3 amino acids: CASSYNSGGTGELFF. The CDR3 DNA reads as TGTGCCAGCAGTTATAATAGCGGGGGCACCGGGGAGCTGTTTTTT. This chain joins TRBV2 and TRBJ2-2; TRBD2 aligns across 9 bases. V shed 5 bases and J 4 bases; nucleotides not matched to a gene: 5. The CDR3 consists of 15 residues. Germline values: CDR1 SNHLY, CDR2 FYNNEI.

The rearrangement joins TRBV2 to TRBJ1-2; D perhaps matches TRBD1 (6 bases). V was pared by 7 bases and J by 4 bases, with 16 bases between. The CDR3 is 14 amino acids. Germline V gene lookup returns CDR1 SNHLY and CDR2 FYNNEI. DNA of the CDR3: TGTGCCAGCACCGAAGGGGGGGCCGTCTATGGCTACACCTTC. Translating gives CASTEGGAVYGYTF.

The rearrangement joins TRBV5-1 to TRBJ1-1; D unclear. V lost 0 bases and J 7 bases, leaving 16 bases between the germline ends. This CDR3 has 15 residues. Germline-derived CDR1 and CDR2 are SGHRS and YFSETQ. The CDR3 DNA sequence: TGCGCCAGCAGCTTGGAAGCCCGCGGGAGGGATGAAGCTTTCTTT. Protein sequence: CASSLEARGRDEAFF.

The chain carries TRBV9 and TRBJ1-6; D ambiguous. This CDR3 is 16 amino acids long. Germline CDR1 reads SGDLS; CDR2 reads YYNGEE. With 0 bases removed from V and 9 bases from J, the gap between germline ends came to 16 bases. CDR3 loop: CASSVGGGSSPSPLHF. CDR3 DNA sequence: TGTGCCAGCAGCGTAGGGGGAGGAAGCTCGCCTTCACCCCTCCACTTT.

The chain links TRBV25-1 to TRBJ1-1; D might be TRBD1 (5 bases). V lost 2 bases and J lost 2, with 9 bases in between. The V gene's germline CDR1 is MGHDK and CDR2 SYGVNS. This CDR3 is 14 amino acids long. This CDR3 reads CASSEQGTNTEAFF. The CDR3 nucleotides are TGTGCCAGCAGTGAACAGGGTACTAACACTGAAGCTTTCTTT.

This chain connects TRBV6-5 to TRBJ2-1; 9 bases agree with TRBD1. Germline CDR1 is MNHEY and CDR2 is SVGAGI. Trimming cost V 4 bases and J 7 bases; bases outside gene matches: 8. CDR3 length: 15 residues. As DNA, the CDR3 is TGTGCCAGCAGTTCCGGGACAGGGCGGTGGAATGAGCAGTTCTTC. Its protein product is CASSSGTGRWNEQFF.

This clone was seen at least ten times. The gene calls are TRBV19 and TRBJ2-2, with 14 bases fitting TRBD2. Germline CDR1 LNHDA, CDR2 SQIVND (reference sequence). CDR3 length: 19 residues. V lost 1 base and J lost 5; bases outside the gene matches: 9. CDR3 in amino acids: CASSIGWGLAGVVTGELFF. CDR3 nucleotides: TGTGCCAGTAGTATAGGTTGGGGACTAGCGGGAGTCGTTACCGGGGAGCTGTTTTTT.